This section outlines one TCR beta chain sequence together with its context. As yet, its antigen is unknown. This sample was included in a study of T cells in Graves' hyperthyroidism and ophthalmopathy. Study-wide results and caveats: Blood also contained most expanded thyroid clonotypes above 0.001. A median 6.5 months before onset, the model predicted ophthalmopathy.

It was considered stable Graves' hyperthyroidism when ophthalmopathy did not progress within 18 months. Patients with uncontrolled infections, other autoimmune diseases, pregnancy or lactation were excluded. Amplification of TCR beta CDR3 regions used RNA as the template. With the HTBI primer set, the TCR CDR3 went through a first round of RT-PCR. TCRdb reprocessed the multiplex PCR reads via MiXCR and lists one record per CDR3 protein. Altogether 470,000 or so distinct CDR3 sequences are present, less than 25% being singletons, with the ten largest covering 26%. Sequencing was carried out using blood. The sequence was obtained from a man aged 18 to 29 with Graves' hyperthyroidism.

The CDR3 spells CAWSVQGHGNTIYF. The CDR3 nucleotides read TGTGCCTGGAGTGTACAGGGGCATGGAAACACCATATATTTT. The chain uses TRBV30 and TRBJ1-3; 7 bases are shared with TRBD1. J was trimmed by 3 bases and V by 0 bases; bases with no gene match: 2. The CDR3 consists of 14 residues. Per germline, CDR1 GTSNPN and CDR2 SVGIG (reference sequence). Full variable domain (rest looked up from reference TRBV30 and TRBJ1-3): SQTIHQWPATLVQPVGSPLSLECTVEGTSNPNLYWYRQAAGRGLQLLFYSVGIGQISSEVPQNLSASRPQDRQFILSSKKLLLSDSGFYLCAWSVQGHGNTIYFGEGSWLTVV.